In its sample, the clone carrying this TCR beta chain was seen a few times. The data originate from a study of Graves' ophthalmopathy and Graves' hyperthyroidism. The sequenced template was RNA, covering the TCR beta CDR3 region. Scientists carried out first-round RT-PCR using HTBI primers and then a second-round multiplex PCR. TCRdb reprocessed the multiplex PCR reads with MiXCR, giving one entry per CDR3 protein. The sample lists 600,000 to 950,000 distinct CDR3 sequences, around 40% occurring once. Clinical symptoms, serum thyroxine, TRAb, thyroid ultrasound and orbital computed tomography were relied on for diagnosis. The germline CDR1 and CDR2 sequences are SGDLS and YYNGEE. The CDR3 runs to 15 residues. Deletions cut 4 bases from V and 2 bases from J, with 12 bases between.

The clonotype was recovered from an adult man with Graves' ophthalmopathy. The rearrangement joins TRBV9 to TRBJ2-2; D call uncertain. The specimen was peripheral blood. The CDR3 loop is CASSPRTVNTGELFF. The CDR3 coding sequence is TGTGCCAGCAGCCCCAGGACGGTTAACACCGGGGAGCTGTTTTTT. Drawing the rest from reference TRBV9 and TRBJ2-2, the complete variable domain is DSGVTQTPKHLITATGQRVTLRCSPRSGDLSVYWYQQSLDQGLQFLIQYYNGEERAKGNILERFSAQQFPDLHSELNLSSLELGDSALYFCASSPRTVNTGELFFGEGSRLTVL.